The 11 T cell receptor beta chains below all came from one sample that was sequenced in a study of vaccination effects on CD4 cells after COVID-19. Sequencing used immunoSEQ multiplex PCR; TCRdb keeps in-frame clones, though not all of them. Altogether roughly 45,000 clones are present, approximately 72% being singletons, with the ten largest covering about 10%. These TCRs' antigens remain unknown. Following a roughly 9-day culture, CD4+ T cells were purified. Either the mRNA-1273 or the BNT162b2 vaccine was given to participants as two doses. Material: CD4+ T cells from PBMCs cultured without peptide, obtained after COVID-19 vaccination. All receptors come from a human donor who received a COVID-19 vaccine.

The chain carries TRBV7-4 and TRBJ1-5; the D gene is possibly TRBD1 (5 bases). CDR1 is SGHVT, CDR2 SQSDAQ, per germline. V was clipped by 8 bases and J by 6 bases, with 23 bases between them. The CDR3 runs 16 residues. The DNA for the CDR3 is TGTGCCAGCCCCGCGGGGTGTGGGGCCTTGGGTCAGCCCCAGCATTTT. Translated: CASPAGCGALGQPQHF.

V usage is TRBV30 and J usage is TRBJ2-3; no definite D call. The V end was cut by 2 bases, the J end by 6 bases, with 18 bases between. Germline values: CDR1 GTSNPN, CDR2 SVGIG (reference sequence). The CDR3 sequence is 15 residues long. Here the CDR3 reads CAWSKRSSVGDTQYF. The CDR3, as DNA: TGTGCCTGGAGTAAACGGAGTTCTGTGGGGGATACGCAGTATTTT.

The chain links TRBV5-1 to TRBJ1-1, with D possibly being TRBD1 (6 bases). In germline, CDR1 is SGHRS, CDR2 YFSETQ. The CDR3 totals 14 residues. The germline V and J ends were trimmed by 0 bases and 10 bases, with 16 bases remaining between them. The CDR3 sequence: CASSLVAGGVGAFF. The CDR3 DNA reads TGCGCCAGCAGCTTGGTAGCGGGGGGCGTGGGAGCTTTCTTT.

This chain joins TRBV14 and TRBJ2-7; 7 nucleotides align to TRBD1. The V and J ends lost 3 bases and 11 bases, in that order; junction bases with no gene match: 7. Looked up from germline, CDR1 is SGHDN and CDR2 is FVKESK. The CDR3 runs 12 residues. The CDR3 here is CASSHASGTEYF. DNA for the CDR3: TGTGCCAGCAGCCATGCCTCCGGGACAGAGTACTTC. The entire variable domain, with the rest obtained from reference TRBV14 and TRBJ2-7, is as follows: EAGVTQFPSHSVIEKGQTVTLRCDPISGHDNLYWYRRVMGKEIKFLLHFVKESKQDESGMPNNRFLAERTGGTYSTLKVQPAELEDSGVYFCASSHASGTEYFGPGTRLTVT.

The chain joins TRBV7-2 to TRBJ2-1, with 7 nucleotides matching TRBD2. In germline, CDR1 is SGHTA, CDR2 FQGNSA. After removal of 0 bases from V and 0 bases from J, the junction contained 2 bases not matched to a gene. The CDR3 sequence is 16 residues long. For the CDR3, the DNA is TGTGCCAGCAGCTTAGCGGGCGGGGGCTCCTACAATGAGCAGTTCTTC. It is translated as CASSLAGGGSYNEQFF.

This clone was found a few times. The chain combines TRBV7-8 with TRBJ1-3, with D uncertain. The CDR3 loop spans 16 amino acids. CDR1 and CDR2 (germline): SGHVS, FQNEAQ. The V end lost 1 base, the J end lost 2 bases, and 12 bases lay between the germline ends. The CDR3 nucleotides read TGTGCCAGCAGCTTAGGGAGAGGGAGGACTGGAAACACCATATATTTT. Its protein product is CASSLGRGRTGNTIYF.

V is TRBV3-1 (or the pseudogene TRBV3-2) and J is TRBJ1-1; D not certain. Germline assignment: CDR1 LGHDT and CDR2 YNNKEL (reference sequence). CDR3 length: 14 amino acids. V was pared by 1 base and J by 7 bases, with 13 bases between. CDR3 region: CASSQVGQGVEAFF. CDR3 bases: TGTGCCAGCAGCCAAGTTGGTCAAGGAGTTGAAGCTTTCTTT.

This clone occurred a few times. The V call is TRBV6-4, the J call TRBJ2-7; D gene unclear. This CDR3 is 12 amino acids long. Germline V gene lookup returns CDR1 MRHNA and CDR2 SNTAGT. V was shortened by 3 bases and J by 2 bases, with 5 bases between the two germline ends. The CDR3 DNA follows: TGTGCCAGCAGTGAAGGACCCTACGAGCAGTACTTC. This gives the protein CASSEGPYEQYF.

The chain links TRBV19 to TRBJ2-1, with TRBD2 identical over 8 bases. This CDR3 comprises 13 residues. The V and J ends lost 4 bases and 8 bases, in that order; junction bases with no gene match: 4. In germline, CDR1 is LNHDA, CDR2 SQIVND (reference sequence). CDR3 residues: CASSTELADEQFF. Here the CDR3 DNA reads TGTGCCAGTAGTACGGAACTAGCGGATGAGCAGTTCTTC.

This rearrangement joins TRBV2 to TRBJ2-7; either TRBD1 or TRBD2 may supply D (5 bases each). The V gene's germline CDR1 is SNHLY and CDR2 FYNNEI. The CDR3 is 15 amino acids. V was pared by 2 bases and J by 3 bases, with 14 bases between. The CDR3 region has the DNA TGTGCCAGCAGTGAAAGAGTGGGACCTTACTACGAGCAGTACTTC. Translation: CASSERVGPYYEQYF.

The chain uses TRBV6-5 and TRBJ1-1; perhaps TRBD1 as D (5 bases). CDR1 and CDR2 (germline): MNHEY, SVGAGI. V lost 6 bases to trimming and J lost 7 bases, with 15 bases between them. This CDR3 has 13 amino acids. DNA of the CDR3: TGTGCCAGCAGGGGGCTGGTGGGCAATGAAGCTTTCTTT. Protein sequence: CASRGLVGNEAFF.